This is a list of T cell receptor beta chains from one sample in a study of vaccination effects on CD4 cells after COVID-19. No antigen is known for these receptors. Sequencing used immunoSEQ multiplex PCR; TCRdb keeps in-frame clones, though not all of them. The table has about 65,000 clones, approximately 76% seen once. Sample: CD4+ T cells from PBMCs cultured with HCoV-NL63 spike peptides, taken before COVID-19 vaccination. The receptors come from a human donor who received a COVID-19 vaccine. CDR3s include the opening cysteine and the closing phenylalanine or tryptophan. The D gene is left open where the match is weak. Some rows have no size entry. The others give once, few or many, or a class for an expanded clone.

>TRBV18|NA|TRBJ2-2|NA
TGTGCCAGCTCACGATTAGGGGATTTCACCGGGGAGCTGTTTTTT
CASSRLGDFTGELFF
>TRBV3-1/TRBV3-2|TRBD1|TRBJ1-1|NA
TGTGCCAGCAGCCAGACAGGGGTATACACTGAAGCTTTCTTT
CASSQTGVYTEAFF
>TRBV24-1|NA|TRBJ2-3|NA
TGTGCCACCAGTGATCCCTCGTGGGGCACAGATACGCAGTATTTT
CATSDPSWGTDTQYF
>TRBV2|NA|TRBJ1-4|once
TGTGCCAGCAGTGAAGGGACCGCGGGAAATGAAAAACTGTTTTTT
CASSEGTAGNEKLFF
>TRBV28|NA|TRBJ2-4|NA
TGTGCCAGCACCGAAGACCAGACACTAGCCAAAAACATTCAGTACTTC
CASTEDQTLAKNIQYF
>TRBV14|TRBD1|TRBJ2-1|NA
TGTGCCAGCAGTGTGACAGGGTTATACAATGAGCAGTTCTTC
CASSVTGLYNEQFF
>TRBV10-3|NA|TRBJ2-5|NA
TGTGCCATCCAGTGGGGGGTAGAGACCCAGTACTTC
CAIQWGVETQYF
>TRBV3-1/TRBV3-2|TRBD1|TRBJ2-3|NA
TGTGCCAGCAGCCACGCTACAGGGGCCATGCATAGCACAGATACGCAGTATTTT
CASSHATGAMHSTDTQYF
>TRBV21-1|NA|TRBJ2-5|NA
TGTGCCAGCAGCAACCGGGACCCGAAAAATCAAGAGACCCAGTACTTC
CASSNRDPKNQETQYF
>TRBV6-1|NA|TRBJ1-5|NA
TGTGCCAGCAGTGTTTTCCCAGAGCGTCATTGGGGCAATCAGCCCCAGCATTTT
CASSVFPERHWGNQPQHF
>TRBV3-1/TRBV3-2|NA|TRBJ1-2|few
TGTGCCAGCAGCCAATGGGACCTCAGGGGTTTTGCTAACTATGGCTACACCTTC
CASSQWDLRGFANYGYTF
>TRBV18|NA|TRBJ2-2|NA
TGTGCCAGCTCATCTGGACAGGCGGGGATCACCGGGGAGCTGTTTTTT
CASSSGQAGITGELFF
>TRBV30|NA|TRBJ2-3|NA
TGTGCCTGGAGTCGGGACAGCACAGATACGCAGTATTTT
CAWSRDSTDTQYF
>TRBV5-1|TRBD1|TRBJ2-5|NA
TGCGCCAGCAGTCTACAGGGGGCATGGGAGACCCAGTACTTC
CASSLQGAWETQYF